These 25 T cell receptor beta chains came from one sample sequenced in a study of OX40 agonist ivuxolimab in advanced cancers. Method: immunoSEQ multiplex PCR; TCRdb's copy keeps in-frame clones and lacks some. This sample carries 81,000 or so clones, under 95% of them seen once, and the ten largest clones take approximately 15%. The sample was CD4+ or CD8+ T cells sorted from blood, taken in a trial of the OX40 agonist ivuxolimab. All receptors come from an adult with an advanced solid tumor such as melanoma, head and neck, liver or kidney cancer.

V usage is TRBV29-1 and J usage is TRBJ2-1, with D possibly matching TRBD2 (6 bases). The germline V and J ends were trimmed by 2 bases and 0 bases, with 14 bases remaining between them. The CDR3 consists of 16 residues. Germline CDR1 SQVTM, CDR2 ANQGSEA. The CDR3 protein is CSVERPGRSSYNEQFF. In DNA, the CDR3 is TGCAGCGTTGAACGACCGGGGAGGAGCTCCTACAATGAGCAGTTCTTC.

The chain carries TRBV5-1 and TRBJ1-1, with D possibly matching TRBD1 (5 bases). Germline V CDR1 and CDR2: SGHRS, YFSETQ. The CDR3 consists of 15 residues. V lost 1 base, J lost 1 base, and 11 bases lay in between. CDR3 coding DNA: TGCGCCAGCAGCTTGAGGGGTGGAGGGAACACTGAAGCTTTCTTT. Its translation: CASSLRGGGNTEAFF. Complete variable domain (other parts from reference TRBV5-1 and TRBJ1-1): KAGVTQTPRYLIKTRGQQVTLSCSPISGHRSVSWYQQTPGQGLQFLFEYFSETQRNKGNFPGRFSGRQFSNSRSEMNVSTLELGDSALYLCASSLRGGGNTEAFFGQGTRLTVV.

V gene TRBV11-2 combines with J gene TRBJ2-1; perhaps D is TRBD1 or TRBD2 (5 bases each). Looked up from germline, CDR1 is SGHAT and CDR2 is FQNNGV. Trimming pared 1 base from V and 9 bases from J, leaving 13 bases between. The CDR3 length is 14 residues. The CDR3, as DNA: TGTGCCAGCAGCTTAGTGGGGGAAGGTCTTGAGCAGTTCTTC. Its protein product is CASSLVGEGLEQFF.

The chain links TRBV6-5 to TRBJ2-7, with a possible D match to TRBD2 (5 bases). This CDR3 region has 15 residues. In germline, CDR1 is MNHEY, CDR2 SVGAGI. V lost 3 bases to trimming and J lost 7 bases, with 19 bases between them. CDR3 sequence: CASSYSTGPPGEQYF. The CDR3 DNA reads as TGTGCCAGCAGTTATTCCACCGGGCCCCCGGGGGAGCAGTACTTC.

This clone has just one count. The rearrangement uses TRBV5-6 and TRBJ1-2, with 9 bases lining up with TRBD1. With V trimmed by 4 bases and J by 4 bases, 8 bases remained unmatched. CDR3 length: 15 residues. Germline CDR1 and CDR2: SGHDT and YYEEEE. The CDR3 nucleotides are TGTGCCAGCAGCGTGGGACAGGGAGGTTTCTATGGCTACACCTTC. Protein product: CASSVGQGGFYGYTF.

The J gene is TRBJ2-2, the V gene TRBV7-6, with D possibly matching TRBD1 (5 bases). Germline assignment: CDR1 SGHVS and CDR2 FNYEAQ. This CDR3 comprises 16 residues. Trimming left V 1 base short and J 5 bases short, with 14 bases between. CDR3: CASSLGQAGNTGELFF. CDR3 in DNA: TGTGCCAGCAGCTTAGGGCAGGCAGGGAATACCGGGGAGCTGTTTTTT.

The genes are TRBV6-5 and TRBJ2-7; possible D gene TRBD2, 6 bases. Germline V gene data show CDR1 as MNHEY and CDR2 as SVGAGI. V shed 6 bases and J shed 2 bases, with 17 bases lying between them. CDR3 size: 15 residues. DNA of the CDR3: TGTGCCAGCAGCCCGCTGAGCGGGCCTCCCTACGAGCAGTACTTC. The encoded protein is CASSPLSGPPYEQYF.

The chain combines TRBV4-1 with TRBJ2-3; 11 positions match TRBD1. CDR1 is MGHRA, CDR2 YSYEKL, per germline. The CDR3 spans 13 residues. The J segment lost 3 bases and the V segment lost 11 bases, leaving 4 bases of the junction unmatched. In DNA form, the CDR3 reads TGCGCCGGGGGACAGGGGGAAACAGATACGCAGTATTTT. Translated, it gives CAGGQGETDTQYF.

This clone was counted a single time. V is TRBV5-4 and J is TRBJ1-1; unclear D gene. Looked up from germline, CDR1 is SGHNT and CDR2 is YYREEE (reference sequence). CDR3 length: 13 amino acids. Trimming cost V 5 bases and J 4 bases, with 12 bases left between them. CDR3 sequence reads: CASSSSWGTEAFF. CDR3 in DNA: TGTGCCAGCAGTTCATCATGGGGCACTGAAGCTTTCTTT.

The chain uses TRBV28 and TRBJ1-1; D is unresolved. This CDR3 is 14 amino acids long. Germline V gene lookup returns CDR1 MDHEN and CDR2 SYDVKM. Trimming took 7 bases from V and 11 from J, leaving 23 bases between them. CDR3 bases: TGTGCCAGCACCTCCAGTATCTGGGGATCGAAGGCTTTCTTT. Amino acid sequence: CASTSSIWGSKAFF.

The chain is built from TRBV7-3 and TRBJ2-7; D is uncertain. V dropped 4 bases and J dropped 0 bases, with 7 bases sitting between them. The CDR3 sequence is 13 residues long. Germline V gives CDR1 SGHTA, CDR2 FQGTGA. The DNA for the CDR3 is TGTGCCAGCAGCTATGGCGGCTCCTACGAGCAGTACTTC. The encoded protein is CASSYGGSYEQYF.

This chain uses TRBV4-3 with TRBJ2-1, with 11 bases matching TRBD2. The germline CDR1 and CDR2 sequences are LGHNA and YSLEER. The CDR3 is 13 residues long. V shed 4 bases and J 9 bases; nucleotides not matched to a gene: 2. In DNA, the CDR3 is TGCGCCAGCAGCCTCGGGACTAGCGGTGAGCAGTTCTTC. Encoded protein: CASSLGTSGEQFF.

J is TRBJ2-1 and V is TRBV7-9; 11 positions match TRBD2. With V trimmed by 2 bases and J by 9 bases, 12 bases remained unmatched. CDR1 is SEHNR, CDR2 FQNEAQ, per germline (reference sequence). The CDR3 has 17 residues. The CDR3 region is CASSLTSSGGSVLEQFF. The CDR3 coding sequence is TGTGCCAGCAGCTTAACGTCTAGCGGGGGGTCCGTACTTGAGCAGTTCTTC.

The CDR3 bases are TGTGCCAGCAGCTTAGCGCAATACGAGCAGTACTTC. It is translated as CASSLAQYEQYF. The chain combines TRBV7-9 with TRBJ2-7; no definite D call. Trimming stripped 0 bases from V and 4 bases from J, with 4 bases between. Germline values: CDR1 SEHNR, CDR2 FQNEAQ (reference sequence). This CDR3 region has 12 residues.

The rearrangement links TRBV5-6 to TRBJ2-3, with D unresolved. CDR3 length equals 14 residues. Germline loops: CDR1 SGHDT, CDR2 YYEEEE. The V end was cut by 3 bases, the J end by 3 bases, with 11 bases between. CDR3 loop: CASSSSARTDTQYF. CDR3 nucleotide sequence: TGTGCCAGCAGCTCTTCTGCTAGAACAGATACGCAGTATTTT.

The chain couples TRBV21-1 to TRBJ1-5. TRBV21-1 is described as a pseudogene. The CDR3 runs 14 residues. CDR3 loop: CASSKRTENQPQHF. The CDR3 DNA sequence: TGTGCCAGCAGCAAAAGGACGGAGAATCAGCCCCAGCATTTT.

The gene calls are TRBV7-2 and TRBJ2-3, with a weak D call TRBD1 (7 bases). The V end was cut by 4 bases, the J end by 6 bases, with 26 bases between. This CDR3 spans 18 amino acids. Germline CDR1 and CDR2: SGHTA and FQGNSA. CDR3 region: CASSSGRQGLPYLDTQYF. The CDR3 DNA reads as TGTGCCAGCAGCTCCGGGCGACAGGGACTTCCTTACCTGGATACGCAGTATTTT.

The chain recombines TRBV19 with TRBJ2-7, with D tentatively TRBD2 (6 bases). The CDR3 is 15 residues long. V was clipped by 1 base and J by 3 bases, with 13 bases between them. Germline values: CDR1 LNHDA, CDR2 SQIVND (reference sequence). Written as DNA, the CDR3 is TGTGCCAGTAGTATAGGGACGTACGGGGGCTACGAGCAGTACTTC. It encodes CASSIGTYGGYEQYF.

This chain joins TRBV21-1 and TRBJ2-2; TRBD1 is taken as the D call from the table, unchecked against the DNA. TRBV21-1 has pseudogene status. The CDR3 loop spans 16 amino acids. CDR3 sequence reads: CASRGAHTGLTGELFF. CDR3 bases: TGTGCCAGCAGAGGTGCGCACACAGGCTTGACCGGGGAGCTGTTTTTT.

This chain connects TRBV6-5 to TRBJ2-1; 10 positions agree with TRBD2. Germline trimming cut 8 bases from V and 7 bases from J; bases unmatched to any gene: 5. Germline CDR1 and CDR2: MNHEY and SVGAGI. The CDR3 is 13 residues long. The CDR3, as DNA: TGTGCCAGCGCTAGCGGGGGCACGAATGAGCAGTTCTTC. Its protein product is CASASGGTNEQFF.

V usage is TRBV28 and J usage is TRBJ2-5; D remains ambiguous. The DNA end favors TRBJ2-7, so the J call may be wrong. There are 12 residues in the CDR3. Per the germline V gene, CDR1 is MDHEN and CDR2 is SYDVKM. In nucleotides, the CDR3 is TGTGCCAGCAGTTTTTGGGACTACGAGCAGTACTTC. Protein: CASSFWDYEQYF.

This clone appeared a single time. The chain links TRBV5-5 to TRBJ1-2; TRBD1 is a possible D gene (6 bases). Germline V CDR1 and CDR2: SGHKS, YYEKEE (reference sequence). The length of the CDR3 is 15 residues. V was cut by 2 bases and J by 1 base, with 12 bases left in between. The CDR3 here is CASSLAGALNYGYTF. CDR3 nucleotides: TGTGCCAGCAGCTTAGCAGGGGCTCTTAACTATGGCTACACCTTC.

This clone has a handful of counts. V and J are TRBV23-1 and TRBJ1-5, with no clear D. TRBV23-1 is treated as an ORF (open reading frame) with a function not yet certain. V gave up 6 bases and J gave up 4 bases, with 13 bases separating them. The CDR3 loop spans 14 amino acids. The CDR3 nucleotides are TGCGCCAGCAGAGAGGACGTAAGTAATCAGCCCCAGCATTTT. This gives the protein CASREDVSNQPQHF.

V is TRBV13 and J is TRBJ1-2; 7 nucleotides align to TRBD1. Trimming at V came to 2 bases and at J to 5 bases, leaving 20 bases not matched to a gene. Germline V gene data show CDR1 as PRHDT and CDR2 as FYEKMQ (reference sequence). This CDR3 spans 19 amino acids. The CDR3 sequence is CASSLSFPDRSLDGYGYTF. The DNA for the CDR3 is TGTGCCAGCAGCTTAAGTTTCCCGGACAGGAGCTTGGATGGGTATGGCTACACCTTC.

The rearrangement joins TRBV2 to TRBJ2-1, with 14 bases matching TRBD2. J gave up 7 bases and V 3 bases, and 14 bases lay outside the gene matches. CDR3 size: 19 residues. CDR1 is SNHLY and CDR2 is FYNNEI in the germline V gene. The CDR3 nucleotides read TGTGCCAGCAGTGAGGTGGGACTAGCGGGAGTCTTAGCCGGGAATGAGCAGTTCTTC. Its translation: CASSEVGLAGVLAGNEQFF.